This T cell receptor beta chain was captured by sequencing in a study of regulatory T cells in long-lasting Graves disease (dated by TCRdb to the early 2020s). As for the study more broadly: Antithyroid drugs had been taken for less than 3 months by newly diagnosed Graves' disease patients. This study used TCR sequencing and RNA sequencing of peripheral blood to compare persistent Graves' disease patients against newly diagnosed Graves' disease patients. The study was registered as a clinical trial and conducted in China. A total of 33 samples underwent TCR sequencing: approximately 13 from persistent and 20 from newly diagnosed Graves' disease patients.

As for this clonotype: Its recognized antigen is unknown. Base quality data are lacking; no much larger clone is found one base away.

The library was made by multiplex PCR. Instrument on record: Illumina HiSeq 4000. To build TCR beta libraries, CDR3 regions were amplified by Arm-PCR using iRepertoire HTBI primers. Before sequencing, the PCR products underwent gel purification. The study's processing was this. Gene usage analysis of CDR3 amino acid clonotypes used the 60 to 80 TRBV and around 14 TRBJ segments found across samples. COPE and FqMerger were used to merge the filtered high-quality paired reads into contigs. BLAST was used to align contigs to IMGT TRBV, TRBD and TRBJ reference genes, and CDR3 was defined according to IMGT. Clonotypes above 0.1% frequency were classified as highly expanded clones. Repertoire diversity was measured by Shannon entropy, and V-J evenness by the Gini coefficient. A clonotype found in more than one individual was treated as public. TCRdb reprocessing: public reads trimmed at Q25 with fastp, clones called with MiXCR, in-frame beta chains kept. For every CDR3 protein sequence, its rows merge into one entry that carries the most common genes and DNA. What appears here as the V and J calls and clone size reflects TCRdb's work, not the paper's. Within this sample are fewer than 550,000 distinct CDR3 sequences, with about a sixth of them counted one time only. About 23% of the sample goes to the ten largest clones.

The time point label of this sample denotes: newly diagnosed GD, antithyroid drugs for less than 3 months. For both TCR sequencing and RNA sequencing, RNA was extracted from PBMCs using TRIzol. Graves' disease was diagnosed according to American Thyroid Association guidelines. Patients were recruited from an endocrinology department in Xi'an, China. Each patient gave roughly 10 milliliters of peripheral blood, collected in an EDTA anticoagulant tube. PBMCs were isolated by Ficoll Paque Plus density gradient separation without further T cell sorting. An Agilent 2100 Bioanalyzer and agarose gel were used to assess RNA quality, and a NanoDrop 2000 was used to measure RNA concentration. V sheds 2 bases and J sheds 5 bases, leaving 6 bases between their ends. Reading from cysteine to phenylalanine, the CDR3 counts 13 amino acids. Of all the DNA, just the CDR3 is kept, 39 bases in frame from base 1. Sequences SEHNR (CDR1) and FQNEAQ (CDR2) are obtained from the germline V gene (reference sequence).

Study-wide conclusions, independent of this receptor: More public clonotypes were shared among persistent patients (more than 2,500) than among newly diagnosed patients (966). Preferential use of TRBV28, TRBJ1-2 and TRBJ2-5 was observed in persistent disease, whereas TRBV20-1 and TRBJ2-1 were favored in newly diagnosed disease. Sequencing and analysis were limited to the TCR beta chain. The study examined only peripheral blood because the primary lesion, thyroid tissue, could not be accessed. Compared with newly diagnosed patients, patients with persistent Graves' disease had lower TCR Shannon entropy and fewer highly expanded clones, which suggests clonal expansion. The small sample size was acknowledged by the authors as a limitation that may reduce accuracy.

The same specimen was also included in a second study, on T cells in Graves' hyperthyroidism and ophthalmopathy. Taken from the second paper: Stable Graves' hyperthyroidism was defined as the absence of progression to ophthalmopathy over 18 months of follow-up. The hyperthyroidism patients were between 18 and 65 years old and newly diagnosed, with a disease duration of less than 2 months. The study excluded patients with uncontrolled infections, other autoimmune diseases, pregnancy or lactation. Clinical symptoms, serum thyroxine and TRAb, thyroid ultrasound, and orbital computed tomography formed the basis for the diagnoses. A first-round RT-PCR of the TCR CDR3 used the HTBI primer set with the Qiagen OneStep RT-PCR kit. Most expanded thyroid clonotypes (frequency above 0.001) were also found in blood, which suggests that blood repertoires may mirror thyroid immune responses. In cross-validation, a model built on a 13 V-J signature told ophthalmopathy apart from stable hyperthyroidism with approximately 90% sensitivity and around 81% specificity, and in testing the same model reached 80%/75%. In validation, the model predicted progression to ophthalmopathy with around 71% sensitivity and less than 80% specificity, a median of approximately 6.7 months before onset. To identify distinguishing TCR V-J signatures, a discovery cohort of 100 patients was used, comprising some 45 with Graves' ophthalmopathy and 57 with stable Graves' hyperthyroidism. Whether ophthalmopathy could be predicted prospectively was tested in an independent validation cohort made up of about 20 hyperthyroidism patients plus 17 patients who later progressed to ophthalmopathy. The roughly 91 discovery patients were randomly divided into training and test sets at a 7:3 ratio. In about six Graves' hyperthyroidism patients, the study also compared T-cell repertoires from thyroid tissue with T-cell repertoires from blood. Once sampling was done, hyperthyroidism patients were given methimazole at a starting dose of 30 mg daily, whereas ophthalmopathy patients were given high-dose intravenous methylprednisolone. A second multiplex PCR round built the libraries, followed by size selection and purification. Paired-end sequencing of the libraries was performed with 100 bp reads on an Illumina HiSeq2000. Raw data were processed with SOAPnuke, discarding reads with adapters, uncalled bases, mean Phred below 15, or no exact constant-primer or identifier match. High-quality paired reads were merged with COPE v1.2.5, and unique nucleotide sequences were defined as clonotypes. MiTCR v1.1 was used to align clonotypes to the IMGT TRBV, TRBD and TRBJ reference segments. Analysis was restricted to V-J combinations with a frequency above 0.0001, which covered 98% to 99.2% of repertoires. The TCS score was defined as F50 (clonal expansion) divided by E x V (chaos), with BLOSUM62-based TCRdist calculated between CDR3 peptides within each V-J. Welch's t-statistics and random forest reduced roughly 500 V-J features to 13, which were used in a naive Bayes classifier (R e1071). No statistical method was used to set the sample size in advance, and investigators knew the group allocation. The paper reports TCR Vbeta CDR3 sequencing of approximately 130 peripheral blood samples: 40 to 45 ophthalmopathy, roughly 80 hyperthyroidism and approximately 17 progressor patients.

The sequence links TRBV7-9 to TRBJ2-2; no confident D gene assignment can be made. The specimen comprised peripheral blood mononuclear cells (PBMCs), sampled at new diagnosis, from a patient treated with antithyroid drugs. This TCR was recovered from a woman aged 18-29 years with Graves disease. Donor details come from another sample of the same person, matched by shared clones. The bases are TGTGCCAGCAGCTTAAAAGCAACCGGGGAGCTGTTTTTT. This encodes CASSLKATGELFF.